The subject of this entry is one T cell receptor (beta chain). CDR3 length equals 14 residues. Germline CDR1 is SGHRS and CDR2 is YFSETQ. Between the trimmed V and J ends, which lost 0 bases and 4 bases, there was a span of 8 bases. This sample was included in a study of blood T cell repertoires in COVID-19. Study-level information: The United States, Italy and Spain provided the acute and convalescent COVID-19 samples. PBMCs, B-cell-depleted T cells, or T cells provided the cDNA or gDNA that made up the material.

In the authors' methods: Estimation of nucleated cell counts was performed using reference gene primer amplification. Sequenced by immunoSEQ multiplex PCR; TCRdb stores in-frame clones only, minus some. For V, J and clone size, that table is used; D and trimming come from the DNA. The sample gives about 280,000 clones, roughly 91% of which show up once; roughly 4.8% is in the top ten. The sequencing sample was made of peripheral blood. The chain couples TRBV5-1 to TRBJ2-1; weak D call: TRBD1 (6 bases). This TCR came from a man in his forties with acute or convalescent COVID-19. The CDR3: CASSLGTDYNEQFF. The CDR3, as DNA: TGCGCCAGCAGCTTGGGGACAGATTACAATGAGCAGTTCTTC.